The 2 T cell receptor beta chains in this list originate from one sample, sequenced in a study of shared clonotypes between healthy human individuals (dated by TCRdb to 2018 to 2021). The library was produced with the immunoSEQ multiplex PCR assay. TCRdb re-hosts the immuneACCESS table, in-frame sequences only. Its copies lack some clones; in the studies checked, an unresolved V gene accounts for under half of them, and the cause for the rest is not known. Here the sample has about 340,000 clones; 73% occur a single time. Roughly a tenth of the sample is in the top ten clones. The material sequenced was memory CD4+ T cells sorted from blood. The label giving this sample's cell subset or site can be read as: CD45RA-negative fraction. These receptors all stem from a man aged 25-40 years in good health.

This clone was seen a few times. The J gene is TRBJ1-5, the V gene TRBV5-6, with no clear D. Trimming removed 1 base at V and 3 bases at J, with 11 bases between. CDR1 is SGHDT, CDR2 YYEEEE, per germline. This CDR3 is 15 amino acids long. The CDR3 nucleotides are TGTGCCAGCAGCTTGTATGCAGGACTCAATCAGCCCCAGCATTTT. This encodes CASSLYAGLNQPQHF.

V is TRBV19 and J is TRBJ2-2; D uncertain. The germline V gene has CDR1 LNHDA and CDR2 SQIVND (reference sequence). The CDR3 has 18 residues. V gave up 7 bases and J gave up 2 bases, with 23 bases separating them. The CDR3 region has the DNA TGTGCCAGTACCTATCCCACGGGTCCCCATCGAAACACCGGGGAGCTGTTTTTT. As protein: CASTYPTGPHRNTGELFF. Full variable domain (remainder filled in from reference TRBV19 and TRBJ2-2): DGGITQSPKYLFRKEGQNVTLSCEQNLNHDAMYWYRQDPGQGLRLIYYSQIVNDFQKGDIAEGYSVSREKKESFPLTVTSAQKNPTAFYLCASTYPTGPHRNTGELFFGEGSRLTVL.